Below, 23 T cell receptor beta chains from the same sample are listed, as sequenced in a study of vaccination and CD4 T cells after COVID-19. Antigens of these TCRs are unknown. Treatment reported: roughly 10-day PBMC culture with coronavirus spike peptide pools or control peptides (ViraFEST assay). Cultured CD4+ T-cell DNA underwent Oncomine TCR Beta short-read sequencing. Via MiXCR, TCRdb re-called the PCR reads, giving one row per CDR3 protein. The sample lists about 5,500 distinct CDR3 sequences; about 35% were seen once. This material consisted of CD4+ T cells from blood, cultured in vitro, taken after SARS-CoV-2 vaccination. These receptors came from a human donor who had recovered from COVID-19.

This clonotype was counted only a few times. This chain's CDR3 is CASSLVPGTEAFF. CDR3 nucleotides: TGTGCCAGCAGCTTAGTCCCGGGCACTGAAGCTTTCTTT. This rearrangement joins TRBV11-2 to TRBJ1-1; D remains unclear. The V gene's germline CDR1 is SGHAT and CDR2 FQNNGV. This CDR3 spans 13 amino acids. The germline V and J ends were trimmed by 1 base and 4 bases, with 7 bases remaining between them.

This clonotype was seen more than once but under ten times. The chain recombines TRBV6-2 or TRBV6-3 with TRBJ2-7, with a tentative D call TRBD1 (5 bases). The CDR3 runs 12 residues. CDR1 and CDR2 (germline): MNHEY, SVGEGT. V was cut by 2 bases and J by 3 bases, with 5 bases left in between. CDR3: CASSYQGYEQYF. CDR3 bases: TGTGCCAGCAGTTACCAGGGCTACGAGCAGTACTTC.

V and J are TRBV18 and TRBJ2-7, with a possible D match to TRBD2 (5 bases). CDR1 and CDR2 from the germline V gene are KGHSH and LQKENI. The CDR3 contains 15 residues. Trimming shortened V by 2 bases and J by 5 bases, and 16 bases separated the two germline ends. The CDR3 nucleotides read TGTGCCAGCTCACCAAGAGAGGGCATCACGCACGAGCAGTACTTC. Its translation: CASSPREGITHEQYF.

CDR3 sequence: CASSFSPGISNSPLHF. CDR3 coding DNA: TGTGCCAGCAGCTTCAGCCCCGGGATCTCCAATTCACCCCTCCACTTT. The rearrangement joins TRBV6-2 or TRBV6-3 to TRBJ1-6; no reliable D call. V shed 6 bases and J shed 7 bases, with 19 bases lying between them. The CDR3 contains 16 residues. CDR1 MNHEY and CDR2 SVGEGT come from the germline V gene.

V and J are TRBV5-1 and TRBJ1-2; no clear D. The CDR3 is 14 residues long. Germline CDR1 is SGHRS and CDR2 is YFSETQ. Trimming took 3 bases from V and 2 from J, leaving 11 bases between them. The CDR3 DNA reads as TGCGCCAGCAGCTCGAGGACGGAAAACTATGGCTACACCTTC. It encodes CASSSRTENYGYTF.

Only one count was recorded for this clonotype. The chain uses TRBV18 and TRBJ1-2; 11 bases match TRBD1. Germline trimming cut 2 bases from V and 4 bases from J; bases unmatched to any gene: 9. The germline gives CDR1 KGHSH, CDR2 LQKENI. The CDR3 runs 17 residues. The CDR3 DNA reads TGTGCCAGCTCACCAGGGGACAGGGGGTTCTATGGCTATGGCTACACCTTC. Amino acids: CASSPGDRGFYGYGYTF. The full variable domain, in which reference TRBV18 and TRBJ1-2 provide the parts outside the CDR3, is NAGVMQNPRHLVRRRGQEARLRCSPMKGHSHVYWYRQLPEEGLKFMVYLQKENIIDESGMPKERFSAEFPKEGPSILRIQQVVRGDSAAYFCASSPGDRGFYGYGYTFGSGTRLTVV.

The chain has TRBV19 and TRBJ2-7; perhaps TRBD1 as D (6 bases). Germline-derived CDR1 and CDR2 are LNHDA and SQIVND (reference sequence). Deletions cut 4 bases from V and 3 bases from J, with 16 bases between. The CDR3 contains 15 residues. This chain's CDR3 is CASSTEYGQLYEQYF. Here the CDR3 DNA reads TGTGCCAGTAGTACCGAATACGGACAGCTCTACGAGCAGTACTTC.

This clonotype was picked up a small number of times. The chain recombines TRBV2 with TRBJ2-7; a weak D match, TRBD2 (6 bases). Per germline, CDR1 SNHLY and CDR2 FYNNEI. Trimming left V 4 bases short and J 6 bases short, with 10 bases between. The CDR3 is 12 residues long. CDR3 in DNA: TGTGCCAGCAGTGGACTAGTGAGCGAGCAGTACTTC. Its translation: CASSGLVSEQYF.

The V gene is TRBV2, the J gene TRBJ2-7, with D possibly being TRBD2 (5 bases). This CDR3 contains 14 residues. CDR1 and CDR2 (germline): SNHLY, FYNNEI. V was clipped by 4 bases and J by 7 bases, with 17 bases between them. CDR3 bases: TGTGCCAGCAGTGCGACGACCCTCCGGGGTGAGCAGTACTTC. This gives the protein CASSATTLRGEQYF.

The CDR3 DNA reads TGTGCCAGCAGCCCGAACAGGGCCTACGAGCAGTACTTC. This sequence encodes CASSPNRAYEQYF. The rearrangement joins TRBV11-3 to TRBJ2-7; weak D call: TRBD1 (6 bases). Trimming removed 5 bases at V and 2 bases at J, with 10 bases between. CDR3 length: 13 residues. The germline CDR1 and CDR2 sequences are SGHNT and YENEEA.

The chain uses TRBV7-2 and TRBJ1-1; TRBD1 aligns across 9 bases. CDR3 length: 15 residues. J gave up 6 bases and V 1 base, and 6 bases lay outside the gene matches. The V gene's germline CDR1 is SGHTA and CDR2 FQGNSA. The CDR3 reads CASSLGSRTGAEAFF. CDR3 in DNA: TGTGCCAGCAGCTTAGGGTCAAGGACAGGGGCTGAAGCTTTCTTT.

This chain connects TRBV5-4 to TRBJ1-1; TRBD1 is a possible D gene (6 bases). Per germline, CDR1 SGHNT and CDR2 YYREEE (reference sequence). V was shortened by 0 bases and J by 8 bases, with 11 bases between the two germline ends. The length of the CDR3 is 13 residues. CDR3 sequence reads: CASSLDRDGEAFF. The CDR3 nucleotides read TGTGCCAGCAGCTTGGACAGGGATGGGGAAGCTTTCTTT.

This clonotype is medium-sized within its sample. The chain carries TRBV9 and TRBJ2-1, with 7 bases matching TRBD1. This CDR3 is built from 15 residues. Germline CDR1 is SGDLS and CDR2 is YYNGEE. Losses at the gene ends were 4 bases for V and 2 bases for J; bases not matched to a gene: 6. The CDR3 DNA reads as TGTGCCAGCAGCCCACAGGGGCTACCCTACAATGAGCAGTTCTTC. It codes for CASSPQGLPYNEQFF.

V and J are TRBV6-4 and TRBJ2-1, with D perhaps TRBD1 (6 bases). This CDR3 comprises 15 residues. CDR1 is MRHNA, CDR2 SNTAGT, per germline. Trimming stripped 0 bases from V and 4 bases from J, with 10 bases between. CDR3 sequence reads: CASSDSLDSYNEQFF. The CDR3 region has the DNA TGTGCCAGCAGTGACTCCTTGGACAGTTACAATGAGCAGTTCTTC.

Worth noting for this clonotype: One junction end does not reproduce the germline sequence, and a read error may be involved. This chain connects TRBV19 to TRBJ2-1; D is possibly TRBD2 (6 bases). CDR1 is LNHDA, CDR2 SQIVND, per germline (reference sequence). The CDR3 spans 16 residues. CDR3: CASIPSWTEGRVSPLF. In DNA, the CDR3 is TGTGCCAGTATCCCTTCCTGGACGGAGGGAAGGGTTTCCCCCCTCTTC. The whole variable domain, remainder taken from reference TRBV19 and TRBJ2-1, is DGGITQSPKYLFRKEGQNVTLSCEQNLNHDAMYWYRQDPGQGLRLIYYSQIVNDFQKGDIAEGYSVSREKKESFPLTVTSAQKNPTAFYLCASIPSWTEGRVSPLFGPGTRLTVL.

CDR3 nucleotide sequence: TGTGCCAGCAGAAAGACTAGAAACTACGAGCAGTACTTC. Residues: CASRKTRNYEQYF. V and J are TRBV12-3 or TRBV12-4 and TRBJ2-7; perhaps TRBD2 as D (6 bases). There are 13 residues in the CDR3. Trimming pared 6 bases from V and 3 bases from J, leaving 12 bases between.

CDR3 loop: CATSDSRGSWGYTF. The CDR3, as DNA: TGTGCCACCAGTGATTCGAGGGGGTCTTGGGGCTACACCTTC. This sequence joins TRBV24-1 and TRBJ1-2, with D perhaps matching TRBD1 (6 bases). Between the trimmed V and J ends, which lost 2 bases and 8 bases, there was a span of 14 bases. The germline CDR1 and CDR2 sequences are KGHDR and SFDVKD. The CDR3 has 14 residues.

This clonotype appeared a few times. The CDR3, as DNA: TGTGCCAGCAGTCCCCCACCCGGTACTGAAGCTTTCTTT. Amino acids: CASSPPPGTEAFF. The rearrangement uses TRBV6-1 and TRBJ1-1; D is unresolved. Germline CDR1 is MNHNS and CDR2 is SASEGT. CDR3 length: 13 amino acids. Trimming took 5 bases from V and 5 from J, leaving 12 bases between them.

Relative to its sample, this clonotype is medium-sized. V gene TRBV20-1 combines with J gene TRBJ1-2; 8 bases agree with TRBD1. The CDR3 totals 13 residues. Losses at the gene ends were 5 bases for V and 7 bases for J; bases not matched to a gene: 9. The germline gives CDR1 DFQATT, CDR2 SNEGSKA (reference sequence). CDR3 in amino acids: CSASDRGTGGYTF. CDR3 in DNA: TGCAGTGCTTCTGACAGGGGAACGGGTGGCTACACCTTC.

Only a few counts were recorded for this clonotype. The rearrangement links TRBV19 to TRBJ1-6; TRBD1 matches at 10 bases. This CDR3 contains 16 residues. V was clipped by 1 base and J by 8 bases; unmatched bases: 5. Germline V lookup: CDR1 LNHDA, CDR2 SQIVND (reference sequence). The CDR3 DNA follows: TGTGCCAGTAGTATAGCCGGGACAGGGGTAGATTCACCCCTCCACTTT. Its translation is CASSIAGTGVDSPLHF.

This clonotype was found a few times. The rearrangement joins TRBV7-3 to TRBJ1-1, with a tentative D call TRBD1 (5 bases). There are 13 residues in the CDR3. The ends were cut back, 5 bases at V and 1 base at J, with 8 bases in the middle. Germline loops: CDR1 SGHTA, CDR2 FQGTGA. CDR3 protein: CASSAQGNTEAFF. For the CDR3, the DNA is TGTGCCAGCAGCGCTCAGGGGAACACTGAAGCTTTCTTT.

This clonotype showed up just a few times. The chain uses TRBV7-2 and TRBJ1-1; D gene ambiguous. The germline CDR1 and CDR2 sequences are SGHTA and FQGNSA. This CDR3 spans 16 amino acids. The V end was cut by 5 bases, the J end by 3 bases, with 19 bases between. CDR3 sequence reads: CASSPKPPTGDTEAFF. The CDR3 DNA reads as TGTGCCAGCAGCCCCAAACCTCCTACTGGGGACACTGAAGCTTTCTTT.

A word on this clonotype: Possible read error: a much larger clone is one base away. The chain carries TRBV27 and TRBJ1-2, with a tentative D call TRBD1 (6 bases). The CDR3 is made up of 13 amino acids. Per germline, CDR1 MNHEY and CDR2 SMNVEV (reference sequence). Trimming removed 5 bases at V and 7 bases at J, with 14 bases between. CDR3: CASSLTTGGGYTF. The CDR3 DNA reads TGTGCCAGCAGTCTTACGACAGGAGGTGGCTACACCTTC.